A single sample gave rise to the 3 T cell receptor beta chains below, sequenced in a study of T-cell memory formation after mild COVID-19. TCRdb independently ran MiXCR on the 5' RACE reads; one entry per CDR3 protein. The data hold around 400,000 distinct CDR3 sequences, with less than 25% observed a single time. The sample was PBMCs or a T cell subset sorted from them (not recorded which). The receptors were gathered from an adult woman who had mild COVID-19 (a few samples of this study predate the infection). Cell type and time point are not known.

This clonotype was found a few times. The chain uses TRBV5-5 and TRBJ2-7; tentatively, D is TRBD2 (6 bases). CDR3 length equals 14 residues. V lost 4 bases, J lost 2 bases, and 13 bases lay in between. CDR1 SGHKS and CDR2 YYEKEE come from the germline V gene (reference sequence). In nucleotides, the CDR3 is TGTGCCAGCAGCCGGGCGACGGGGGCCTACGAGCAGTACTTC. Residues: CASSRATGAYEQYF.

This chain uses TRBV11-2 with TRBJ1-1; TRBD1 agrees at 7 bases. Germline-derived CDR1 and CDR2 are SGHAT and FQNNGV. Trimming cost V 5 bases and J 4 bases; bases outside gene matches: 13. This CDR3 has 16 residues. The DNA for the CDR3 is TGTGCCAGCAGCGAATCACAGGGGACGACCGGCACTGAAGCTTTCTTT. Protein product: CASSESQGTTGTEAFF.

V gene TRBV27 combines with J gene TRBJ1-1, with D uncertain. CDR3 length: 13 amino acids. Trimming took off 6 bases at V and 2 bases at J, with 10 bases between the two ends. Germline V CDR1 and CDR2: MNHEY, SMNVEV (reference sequence). The CDR3 DNA follows: TGTGCCAGCAGCCGGATCGGCAACACTGAAGCTTTCTTT. Translation: CASSRIGNTEAFF.